What follows are 25 T cell receptor beta chains derived from one specimen sequenced in a study of PD-L1 blockade in urothelial cancer. Sequencing used immunoSEQ multiplex PCR; TCRdb keeps in-frame clones, though not all of them. The data show fewer than 50,000 clones, roughly 90% seen once. Time point: peripheral blood 6 weeks after treatment start. The sequencing used PBMCs, collected around atezolizumab (anti-PD-L1) treatment. The receptors stem from a man in his 60s with urothelial cancer.

The chain has TRBV6-5 and TRBJ2-3; D might be TRBD1 (5 bases). The CDR3 runs 14 residues. Per germline, CDR1 MNHEY and CDR2 SVGAGI. Between the trimmed V and J ends, which lost 0 bases and 1 base, there was a span of 5 bases. The CDR3 reads CASSYSTGTDTQYF. CDR3 DNA sequence: TGTGCCAGCAGTTACTCGACAGGCACAGATACGCAGTATTTT.

This clone has a handful of counts. V and J are TRBV6-5 and TRBJ1-2; perhaps TRBD1 as D (5 bases). V lost 6 bases and J lost 4, with 9 bases in between. Per the germline V gene, CDR1 is MNHEY and CDR2 is SVGAGI. The CDR3 consists of 12 residues. CDR3 nucleotide sequence: TGTGCCAGCAGGGGGGGAATCTATGGCTACACCTTC. This codes for CASRGGIYGYTF.

The chain uses TRBV6-1 and TRBJ1-2, with 11 bases lining up with TRBD1. The CDR3 extends over 16 amino acids. Germline trimming cut 0 bases from V and 7 bases from J; bases unmatched to any gene: 7. The germline V gene encodes CDR1 MNHNS and CDR2 SASEGT. The CDR3: CASSEALGTGGFGYTF. As DNA, the CDR3 is TGTGCCAGCAGTGAAGCGCTTGGGACAGGGGGGTTTGGCTACACCTTC.

The chain joins TRBV28 to TRBJ1-4; 9 bases are a match to TRBD1. V lost 6 bases and J lost 8; bases outside the gene matches: 4. CDR3 length equals 13 residues. Per germline, CDR1 MDHEN and CDR2 SYDVKM. The CDR3 DNA reads TGTGCCAGCAGGGGGACAGGGATGGAAAAACTGTTTTTT. This codes for CASRGTGMEKLFF.

The chain links TRBV2 to TRBJ1-2; no definite D call. V lost 4 bases, J lost 11 bases, and 14 bases lay in between. Germline V gives CDR1 SNHLY, CDR2 FYNNEI. The CDR3 is 12 residues long. CDR3 DNA: TGTGCCAGCAGTGCGCGGGATCCATTGTACACCTTC. Amino acids: CASSARDPLYTF.

This clone has only one observation. This chain uses TRBV2 with TRBJ2-2; TRBD1 matches 8 bases. The CDR3 spans 14 residues. Trimming took 8 bases from V and 0 from J; bases not matched to a gene: 2. Germline assignment: CDR1 SNHLY and CDR2 FYNNEI. The CDR3 DNA sequence: TGTGCCAGCCGGACAGGGACGAACACCGGGGAGCTGTTTTTT. Translating gives CASRTGTNTGELFF.

This chain uses TRBV15 with TRBJ2-2, with TRBD1 matching 8 bases. This CDR3 has 17 residues. Looked up from germline, CDR1 is LNHNV and CDR2 is YYDKDF (reference sequence). V trimming: 3 bases; J trimming: 3 bases; junction bases outside the gene matches: 9. The CDR3 sequence is CATSSAQGARYTGELFF. The DNA for the CDR3 is TGTGCCACCAGCAGTGCTCAGGGGGCGCGTTACACCGGGGAGCTGTTTTTT.

This chain joins TRBV6-1 and TRBJ1-1, with 8 positions matching TRBD1. The germline V gene has CDR1 MNHNS and CDR2 SASEGT. This CDR3 has 14 amino acids. V lost 6 bases and J lost 4; bases outside the gene matches: 7. The CDR3 DNA is TGTGCCAGCAGCGTCTGGACAGGGATCACTGAAGCTTTCTTT. Encoded protein: CASSVWTGITEAFF.

The chain recombines TRBV19 with TRBJ2-4, with no clear D. Looked up from germline, CDR1 is LNHDA and CDR2 is SQIVND (reference sequence). The CDR3 is made up of 16 amino acids. V was trimmed by 3 bases and J by 0 bases, leaving 12 bases between them. CDR3 nucleotide sequence: TGTGCCAGTAGTATCCCCTTCGGTGTAGCCAAAAACATTCAGTACTTC. This gives the protein CASSIPFGVAKNIQYF.

The genes are TRBV5-1 and TRBJ1-4; TRBD1 aligns across 7 bases. J gave up 5 bases and V 1 base, and 8 bases lay outside the gene matches. Germline CDR1 and CDR2: SGHRS and YFSETQ. The CDR3 is 16 residues long. DNA for the CDR3: TGCGCCAGCAGCTTGCAGTTCTCAGGGGGGAATGAAAAACTGTTTTTT. Translating gives CASSLQFSGGNEKLFF.

The rearrangement uses TRBV21-1 and TRBJ2-7; the DNA was not compared with TRBD2, the D call given in the table. TRBV21-1 is a listed pseudogene. The CDR3 is 20 amino acids. CDR3 DNA sequence: TGTGCCAGCAGCAAAACAACGGGGGACCTTGGAGGTTTCGGTTTCCACGAGCAGTACTTC. This codes for CASSKTTGDLGGFGFHEQYF.

The rearrangement links TRBV29-1 to TRBJ2-7; D possibly corresponds to TRBD1 (5 bases). V lost 3 bases and J lost 3, with 9 bases in between. The CDR3 is 12 amino acids. Per the germline V gene, CDR1 is SQVTM and CDR2 is ANQGSEA. The CDR3 DNA reads TGCAGCGTTGAGCAGGGTGTCTACGAGCAGTACTTC. Translated: CSVEQGVYEQYF.

This chain connects TRBV5-8 to TRBJ1-5; the D gene is possibly TRBD1 (6 bases). V lost 1 base, J lost 1 base, and 6 bases lay in between. The CDR3 length is 14 residues. CDR1 and CDR2 from the germline V gene are SGHTS and YDEGEE. In nucleotides, the CDR3 is TGTGCCAGCAGCTTGAGGGGGAGCAATCAGCCCCAGCATTTT. Protein sequence: CASSLRGSNQPQHF.

V and J are TRBV19 and TRBJ2-7; TRBD1 aligns across 11 bases. Germline values: CDR1 LNHDA, CDR2 SQIVND (reference sequence). V lost 4 bases, J lost 4 bases, and 0 bases stayed unmatched. This CDR3 region has 13 residues. The CDR3 is CASSRDRGYEQYF. CDR3 coding DNA: TGTGCCAGTAGTAGGGACAGGGGGTACGAGCAGTACTTC. Full variable domain (remainder filled in from reference TRBV19 and TRBJ2-7): DGGITQSPKYLFRKEGQNVTLSCEQNLNHDAMYWYRQDPGQGLRLIYYSQIVNDFQKGDIAEGYSVSREKKESFPLTVTSAQKNPTAFYLCASSRDRGYEQYFGPGTRLTVT.

This chain joins TRBV7-8 and TRBJ2-2, with D maybe TRBD1 (6 bases). Germline CDR1 reads SGHVS; CDR2 reads FQNEAQ. The V gene lost 3 bases and the J gene lost 3 bases, with 14 bases spanning the gap. The CDR3 contains 16 residues. The CDR3 reads CASSFRGSQDTGELFF. For the CDR3, the DNA is TGTGCCAGCAGCTTCAGGGGTTCTCAGGACACCGGGGAGCTGTTTTTT.

V gene TRBV2 combines with J gene TRBJ2-1; D is unresolved. The germline V gene encodes CDR1 SNHLY and CDR2 FYNNEI. The CDR3 covers 12 residues. The V end lost 9 bases, the J end lost 7 bases, and 13 bases lay between the germline ends. The CDR3 bases are TGTGCCAGTGTCTTTGCTAGGAATGAGCAGTTCTTC. Encoded protein: CASVFARNEQFF.

The rearrangement links TRBV27 to TRBJ2-3; 8 bases agree with TRBD2. V lost 3 bases and J lost 0; bases outside the gene matches: 8. CDR1 is MNHEY, CDR2 SMNVEV, per germline (reference sequence). CDR3 length: 17 amino acids. CDR3 nucleotides: TGTGCCAGCAGTTTGGCGGGCGGGGGGACTAGCACAGATACGCAGTATTTT. It codes for CASSLAGGGTSTDTQYF.

V and J are TRBV5-1 and TRBJ2-5; TRBD2 agrees at 13 bases. The CDR3 is 17 residues long. V lost 4 bases and J lost 7; bases outside the gene matches: 13. CDR1 and CDR2 from the germline V gene are SGHRS and YFSETQ. The CDR3 loop is CASSAGLAGTGGGTQYF. The CDR3 nucleotides are TGCGCCAGCAGCGCGGGACTAGCGGGAACCGGCGGGGGGACCCAGTACTTC.

This rearrangement joins TRBV7-2 to TRBJ1-5; 8 bases line up with TRBD1. The CDR3 consists of 13 residues. The germline CDR1 and CDR2 sequences are SGHTA and FQGNSA. V gave up 5 bases and J gave up 7 bases; unmatched junction bases: 4. CDR3 sequence: CASSPRTGQPQHF. CDR3 DNA sequence: TGTGCCAGCAGCCCCCGGACAGGGCAGCCCCAGCATTTT.

This chain links TRBV6-5 with TRBJ1-1; D gene uncertain. Looked up from germline, CDR1 is MNHEY and CDR2 is SVGAGI. The ends were cut back, 0 bases at V and 1 base at J, with 9 bases in the middle. This CDR3 region has 15 residues. DNA for the CDR3: TGTGCCAGCAGTTACTCGTTCACGGGGAACACTGAAGCTTTCTTT. The encoded protein is CASSYSFTGNTEAFF.

The chain couples TRBV6-5 to TRBJ1-2; 7 bases line up with TRBD1. The CDR3 has 13 amino acids. The V gene's germline CDR1 is MNHEY and CDR2 SVGAGI. Trimming took 4 bases from V and 5 from J; bases not matched to a gene: 4. The CDR3 DNA is TGTGCCAGCAGTTCTCGGACAGGATATGGCTACACCTTC. Amino acid sequence: CASSSRTGYGYTF.

This clone was counted only a few times. V is TRBV27 and J is TRBJ2-7, with TRBD2 matching over 8 bases. The germline V gene encodes CDR1 MNHEY and CDR2 SMNVEV (reference sequence). The CDR3 length is 15 residues. V was clipped by 2 bases and J by 2 bases; unmatched bases: 5. CDR3 nucleotide sequence: TGTGCCAGCAGTTTACAAGCGGGAGTAACCTACGAGCAGTACTTC. It specifies CASSLQAGVTYEQYF.

The chain has TRBV19 and TRBJ2-1; 8 positions match TRBD2. This CDR3 is built from 14 residues. Germline CDR1 and CDR2: LNHDA and SQIVND (reference sequence). V gave up 4 bases and J gave up 8 bases; unmatched junction bases: 7. CDR3 region: CASSTPGTRDEQFF. The CDR3 nucleotides read TGTGCCAGTAGTACACCGGGGACTAGGGATGAGCAGTTCTTC.

V and J are TRBV5-1 and TRBJ2-3; 9 positions match TRBD2. The germline gives CDR1 SGHRS, CDR2 YFSETQ. Trimming removed 1 base from V and 4 bases from J; junction bases left unmatched: 7. This CDR3 region has 16 residues. CDR3 nucleotide sequence: TGCGCCAGCAGCTTGTTAGGCGGGAGGGTATCAGATACGCAGTATTTT. Its translation: CASSLLGGRVSDTQYF. The full variable domain, completed using reference TRBV5-1 and TRBJ2-3, is KAGVTQTPRYLIKTRGQQVTLSCSPISGHRSVSWYQQTPGQGLQFLFEYFSETQRNKGNFPGRFSGRQFSNSRSEMNVSTLELGDSALYLCASSLLGGRVSDTQYFGPGTRLTVL.

V usage is TRBV6-1 and J usage is TRBJ2-5; TRBD1 agrees at 10 bases. V dropped 3 bases and J dropped 9; count of bases not matched to a gene: 7. This CDR3 has 14 residues. The germline V gene has CDR1 MNHNS and CDR2 SASEGT. The CDR3 region has the DNA TGTGCCAGCAGTGAGAGACAGGGGGCGGTGGCCCAGTACTTC. This sequence encodes CASSERQGAVAQYF.